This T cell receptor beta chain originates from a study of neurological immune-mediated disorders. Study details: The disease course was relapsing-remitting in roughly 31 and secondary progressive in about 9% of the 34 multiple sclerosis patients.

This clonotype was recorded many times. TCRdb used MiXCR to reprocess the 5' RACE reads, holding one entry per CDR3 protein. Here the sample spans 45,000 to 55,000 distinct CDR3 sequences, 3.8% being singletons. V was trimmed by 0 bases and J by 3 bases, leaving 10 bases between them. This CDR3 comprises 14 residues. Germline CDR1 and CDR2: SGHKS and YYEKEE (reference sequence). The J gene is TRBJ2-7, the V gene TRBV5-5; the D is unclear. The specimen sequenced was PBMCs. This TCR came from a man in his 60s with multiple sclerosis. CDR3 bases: TGTGCCAGCAGCTTGGCCCCAGAGTTCTACGAGCAGTACTTC. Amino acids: CASSLAPEFYEQYF.